This T cell receptor beta chain appears in the sequencing data of a study of cytomegalovirus exposure and HLA in healthy donors. The PCR employed 60 Vbeta primers together with 13 Jbeta primers. Profiling relied on immunoSEQ multiplex PCR, and the TCRdb table lists in-frame clones only, not all of them. The table for this sample gives fewer than 60,000 clones. Trimming left V 4 bases short and J 9 bases short, with 20 bases between. The CDR3 has 15 residues. Germline-derived CDR1 and CDR2 are SGHDT and YYEEEE. This clonotype was obtained from a woman aged 25-40 years in good health and CMV-seropositive. The chain carries TRBV5-6 and TRBJ1-5; D remains unclear. Sequencing was carried out using PBMCs. CDR3 in DNA: TGTGCCAGCAGCCACTGGACGGGGAATAGGGTGCCCCAGCATTTT. Translation gives CASSHWTGNRVPQHF.